The clone carrying this T cell receptor beta chain has a handful of counts. Researchers made TCR beta libraries by using iRepertoire HTBI primers and running Arm-PCR on CDR3 regions. MiXCR, applied by TCRdb to the multiplex PCR reads, yields one record per CDR3 protein. Here the sample spans roughly 500,000 distinct CDR3 sequences, about 12% being singletons. The data originate from a study of regulatory T cells in long-lasting Graves disease. Time point in this sample: newly diagnosed GD, antithyroid drugs for less than 3 months. Scientists built the TCR library using RNA that was extracted from PBMCs. Roughly 10 milliliters of peripheral blood went into EDTA tubes. These data were likewise used in another study, on T cells in Graves' hyperthyroidism and ophthalmopathy.

The receptor was isolated from a woman under 40 with Graves disease. The material was peripheral blood mononuclear cells (PBMCs), obtained at new diagnosis, from a patient treated with antithyroid drugs.

This CDR3 reads CASSQDSTPGLQFTADTQYF. As DNA, the CDR3 is TGTGCCAGCAGCCAAGATTCCACACCGGGACTACAATTCACGGCGGATACGCAGTATTTT. This chain uses TRBV14 with TRBJ2-3; 7 bases are shared with TRBD2. CDR1 and CDR2 from the germline V gene are SGHDN and FVKESK. CDR3 size: 20 residues. V lost 0 bases, J lost 6 bases, and 21 bases stayed unmatched.